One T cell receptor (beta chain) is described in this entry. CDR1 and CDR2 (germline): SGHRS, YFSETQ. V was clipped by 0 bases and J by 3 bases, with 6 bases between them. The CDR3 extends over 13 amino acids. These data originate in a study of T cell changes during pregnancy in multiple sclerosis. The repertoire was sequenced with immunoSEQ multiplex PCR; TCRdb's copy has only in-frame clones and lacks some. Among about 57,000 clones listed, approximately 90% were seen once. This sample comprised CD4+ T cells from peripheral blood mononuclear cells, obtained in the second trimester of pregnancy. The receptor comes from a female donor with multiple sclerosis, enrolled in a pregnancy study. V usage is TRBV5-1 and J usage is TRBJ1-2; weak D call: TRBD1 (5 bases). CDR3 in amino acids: CASSLGRDYGYTF. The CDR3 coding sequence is TGCGCCAGCAGCTTGGGCAGGGACTATGGCTACACCTTC.